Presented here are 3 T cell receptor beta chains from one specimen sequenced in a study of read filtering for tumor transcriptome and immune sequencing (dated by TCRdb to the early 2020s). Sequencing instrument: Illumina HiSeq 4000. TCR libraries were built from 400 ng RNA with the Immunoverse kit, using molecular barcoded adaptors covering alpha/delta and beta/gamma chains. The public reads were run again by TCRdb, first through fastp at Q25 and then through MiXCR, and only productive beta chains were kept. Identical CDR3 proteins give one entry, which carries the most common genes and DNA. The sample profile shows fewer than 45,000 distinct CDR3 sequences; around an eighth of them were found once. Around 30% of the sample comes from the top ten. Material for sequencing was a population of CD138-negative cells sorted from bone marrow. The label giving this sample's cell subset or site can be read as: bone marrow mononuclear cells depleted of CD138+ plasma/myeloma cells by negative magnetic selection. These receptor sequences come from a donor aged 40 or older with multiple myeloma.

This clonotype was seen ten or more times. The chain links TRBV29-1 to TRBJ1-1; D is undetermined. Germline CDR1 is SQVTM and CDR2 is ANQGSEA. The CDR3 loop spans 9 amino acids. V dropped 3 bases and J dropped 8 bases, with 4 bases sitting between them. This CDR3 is CSVDTEAFF. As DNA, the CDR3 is TGCAGCGTTGATACAGAAGCTTTCTTT.

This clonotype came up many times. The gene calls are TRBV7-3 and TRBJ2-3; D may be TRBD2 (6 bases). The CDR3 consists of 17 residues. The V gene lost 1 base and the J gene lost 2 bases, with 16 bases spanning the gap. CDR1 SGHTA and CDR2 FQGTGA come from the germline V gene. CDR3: CASSLRPSGRATDTQYF. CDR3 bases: TGTGCCAGCAGCTTAAGGCCGAGCGGGCGGGCCACAGATACGCAGTATTTT. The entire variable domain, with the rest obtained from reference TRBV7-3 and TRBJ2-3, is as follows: GAGVSQTPSNKVTEKGKYVELRCDPISGHTALYWYRQSLGQGPEFLIYFQGTGAADDSGLPNDRFFAVRPEGSVSTLKIQRTERGDSAVYLCASSLRPSGRATDTQYFGPGTRLTVL.

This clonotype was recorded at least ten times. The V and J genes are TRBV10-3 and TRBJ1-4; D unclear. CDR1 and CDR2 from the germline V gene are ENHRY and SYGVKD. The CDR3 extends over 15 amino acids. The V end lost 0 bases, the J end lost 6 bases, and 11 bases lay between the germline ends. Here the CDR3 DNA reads TGTGCCATCAGTGAGTCGGGTGGGAAGTATGAAAAACTGTTTTTT. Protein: CAISESGGKYEKLFF.